This TCR beta chain was retrieved from a study of blood T cell repertoires in COVID-19. The CDR3 is made up of 13 amino acids. V was trimmed by 3 bases and J by 1 base, leaving 7 bases between them. Germline V gene lookup returns CDR1 SGDLS and CDR2 YYNGEE. Clones were sequenced by immunoSEQ multiplex PCR, and TCRdb holds only the in-frame ones, with some missing. The sample shows some 300,000 clones, 75% to 90% of them seen only once. The age range of participants was about 18 to 90 years, with residence in under 25 US areas. Clinical history as reported by participants underpinned cohort assignment.

This sequence was found in a woman aged 40 to 50 who had recovered from COVID-19. The sequenced material came from PBMCs or T cells enriched from blood (not recorded which). The chain couples TRBV9 to TRBJ1-2; D possibly corresponds to TRBD1 (5 bases). The CDR3 DNA reads as TGTGCCAGCAGCGCGGGGGGTAACTATGGCTACACCTTC. Residues: CASSAGGNYGYTF.